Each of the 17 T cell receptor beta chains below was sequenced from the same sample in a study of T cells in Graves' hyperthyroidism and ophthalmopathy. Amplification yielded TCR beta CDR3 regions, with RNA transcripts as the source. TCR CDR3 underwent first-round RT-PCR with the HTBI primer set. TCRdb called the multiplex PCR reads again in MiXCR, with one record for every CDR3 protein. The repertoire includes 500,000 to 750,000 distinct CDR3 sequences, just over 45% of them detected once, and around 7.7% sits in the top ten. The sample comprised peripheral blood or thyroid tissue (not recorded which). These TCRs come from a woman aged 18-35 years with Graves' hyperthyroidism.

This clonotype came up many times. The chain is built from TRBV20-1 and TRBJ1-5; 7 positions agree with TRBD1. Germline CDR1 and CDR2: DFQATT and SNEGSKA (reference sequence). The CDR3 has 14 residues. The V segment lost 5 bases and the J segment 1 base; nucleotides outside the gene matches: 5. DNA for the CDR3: TGCAGTGCTGCAAGGGACAGCAGCAATCAGCCCCAGCATTTT. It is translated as CSAARDSSNQPQHF.

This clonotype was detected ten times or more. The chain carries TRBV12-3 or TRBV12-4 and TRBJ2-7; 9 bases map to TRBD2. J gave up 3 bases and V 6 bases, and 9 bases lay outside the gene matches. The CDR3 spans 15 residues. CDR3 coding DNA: TGTGCCAGCAGAATTATAGGGACTAGCAGCTACGAGCAGTACTTC. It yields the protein CASRIIGTSSYEQYF.

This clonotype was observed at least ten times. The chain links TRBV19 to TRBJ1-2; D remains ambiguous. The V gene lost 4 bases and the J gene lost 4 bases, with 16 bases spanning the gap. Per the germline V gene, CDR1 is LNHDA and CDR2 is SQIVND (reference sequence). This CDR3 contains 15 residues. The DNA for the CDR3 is TGTGCCAGTAGTAAACCCAACCCCGTCAGCTATGGCTACACCTTC. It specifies CASSKPNPVSYGYTF.

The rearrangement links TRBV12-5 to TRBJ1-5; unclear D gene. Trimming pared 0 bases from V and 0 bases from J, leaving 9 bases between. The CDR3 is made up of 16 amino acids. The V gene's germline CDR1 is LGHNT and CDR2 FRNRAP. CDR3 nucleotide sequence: TGTGCTAGTGGTTTGGTAGGTTCGGTTAGCAATCAGCCCCAGCATTTT. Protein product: CASGLVGSVSNQPQHF.

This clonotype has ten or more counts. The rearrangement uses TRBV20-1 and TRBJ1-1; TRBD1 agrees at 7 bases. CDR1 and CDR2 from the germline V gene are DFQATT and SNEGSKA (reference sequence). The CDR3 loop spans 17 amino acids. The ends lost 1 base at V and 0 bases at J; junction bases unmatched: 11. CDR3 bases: TGCAGTGCTAGAGTGAGGACAGGCACCAACATGAACACTGAAGCTTTCTTT. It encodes CSARVRTGTNMNTEAFF.

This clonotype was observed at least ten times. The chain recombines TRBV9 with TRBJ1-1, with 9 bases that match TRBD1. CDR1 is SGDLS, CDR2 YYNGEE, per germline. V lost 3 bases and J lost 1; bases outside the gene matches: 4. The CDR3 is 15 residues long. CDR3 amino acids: CASSAPGQGNTEAFF. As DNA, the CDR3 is TGTGCCAGCAGCGCCCCGGGACAGGGGAACACTGAAGCTTTCTTT. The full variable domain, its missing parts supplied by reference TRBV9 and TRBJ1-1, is DSGVTQTPKHLITATGQRVTLRCSPRSGDLSVYWYQQSLDQGLQFLIQYYNGEERAKGNILERFSAQQFPDLHSELNLSSLELGDSALYFCASSAPGQGNTEAFFGQGTRLTVV.

CDR3 in DNA: TGCAGTGCTAGAGATGGTCGAGCGGGGGCGGAAAAACTGTTTTTT. It encodes CSARDGRAGAEKLFF. This chain connects TRBV20-1 to TRBJ1-4; TRBD1 is a possible D gene (6 bases). V shed 0 bases and J shed 8 bases, with 16 bases lying between them. The CDR3 is 15 amino acids. CDR1 DFQATT and CDR2 SNEGSKA come from the germline V gene (reference sequence).

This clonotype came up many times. The CDR3 DNA is TGCAGCGTTCAGCCAGAAATGAACACTGAAGCTTTCTTT. It translates to CSVQPEMNTEAFF. V and J are TRBV29-1 and TRBJ1-1; unclear D gene. The CDR3 sequence is 13 residues long. Germline CDR1 SQVTM, CDR2 ANQGSEA. The V gene lost 5 bases and the J gene lost 0 bases, with 10 bases spanning the gap.

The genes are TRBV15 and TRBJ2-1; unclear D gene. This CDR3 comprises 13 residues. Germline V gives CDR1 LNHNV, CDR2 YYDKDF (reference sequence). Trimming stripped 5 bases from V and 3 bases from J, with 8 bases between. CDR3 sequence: CATSGANYNEQFF. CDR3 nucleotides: TGTGCCACCAGCGGAGCCAACTACAATGAGCAGTTCTTC.

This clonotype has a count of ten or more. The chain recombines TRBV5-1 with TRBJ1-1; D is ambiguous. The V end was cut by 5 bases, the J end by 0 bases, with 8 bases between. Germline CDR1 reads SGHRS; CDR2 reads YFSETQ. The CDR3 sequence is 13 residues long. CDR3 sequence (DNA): TGCGCCAGCAGGTCGATCATGAACACTGAAGCTTTCTTT. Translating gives CASRSIMNTEAFF.

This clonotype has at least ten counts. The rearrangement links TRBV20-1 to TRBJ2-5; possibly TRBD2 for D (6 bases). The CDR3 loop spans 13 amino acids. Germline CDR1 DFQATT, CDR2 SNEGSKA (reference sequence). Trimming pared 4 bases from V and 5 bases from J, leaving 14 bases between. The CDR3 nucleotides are TGCAGTGCTACCGGAGGGAAGATCGAGACCCAGTACTTC. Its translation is CSATGGKIETQYF.

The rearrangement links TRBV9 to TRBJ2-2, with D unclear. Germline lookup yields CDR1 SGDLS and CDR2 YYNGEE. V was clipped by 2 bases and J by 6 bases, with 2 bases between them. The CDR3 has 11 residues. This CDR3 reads CASSVSGELFF. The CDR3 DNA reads TGTGCCAGCAGCGTGTCCGGGGAGCTGTTTTTT.

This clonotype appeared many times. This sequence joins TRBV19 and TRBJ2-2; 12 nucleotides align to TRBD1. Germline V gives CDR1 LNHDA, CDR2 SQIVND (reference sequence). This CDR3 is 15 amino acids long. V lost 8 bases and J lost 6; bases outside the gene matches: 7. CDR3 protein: CASARDRGRAGELFF. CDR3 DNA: TGTGCCAGTGCCAGGGACAGGGGGCGCGCCGGGGAGCTGTTTTTT.

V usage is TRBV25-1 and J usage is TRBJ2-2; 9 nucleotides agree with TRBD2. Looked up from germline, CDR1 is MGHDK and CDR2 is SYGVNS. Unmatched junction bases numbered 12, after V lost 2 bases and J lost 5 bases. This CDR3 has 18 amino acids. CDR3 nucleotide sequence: TGTGCCAGCAGTGAAGACGGGGAGCGGGAGGTCGCTACCGGGGAGCTGTTTTTT. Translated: CASSEDGEREVATGELFF.

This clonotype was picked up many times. In nucleotides, the CDR3 is TGCAGCGTTGAAGGCGACACGTCCTACGAGCAGTACTTC. Its translation: CSVEGDTSYEQYF. The J gene is TRBJ2-7, the V gene TRBV29-1; the D is unclear. The germline gives CDR1 SQVTM, CDR2 ANQGSEA. Trimming took off 1 base at V and 1 base at J, with 8 bases between the two ends. The CDR3 extends over 13 amino acids.

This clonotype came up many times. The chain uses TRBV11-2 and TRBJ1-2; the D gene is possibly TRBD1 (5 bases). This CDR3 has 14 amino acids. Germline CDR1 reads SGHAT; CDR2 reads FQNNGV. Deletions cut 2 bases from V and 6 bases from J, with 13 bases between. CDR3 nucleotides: TGTGCCAGCAGCTTACTGTCGGGGGGTGATGGCTACACCTTC. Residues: CASSLLSGGDGYTF.

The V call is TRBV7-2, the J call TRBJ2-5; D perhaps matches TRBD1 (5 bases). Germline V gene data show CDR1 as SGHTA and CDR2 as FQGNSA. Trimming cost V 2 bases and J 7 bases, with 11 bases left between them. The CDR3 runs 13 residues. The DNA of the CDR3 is TGTGCCAGCAGCTTAAGTGGTACAGGGACCCAGTACTTC. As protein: CASSLSGTGTQYF.